The source of this T cell receptor (beta chain) is a study of blood T cell repertoires in COVID-19. The overall study: Collection of acute and convalescent COVID-19 samples took place in the United States, Italy and Spain. PBMCs, B-cell-depleted T cells, or T cells were the source of the cDNA or gDNA that made up the material.

Under the authors' procedure: From reference gene primer amplification, estimates of nucleated cell counts were derived. Sequenced by immunoSEQ multiplex PCR; TCRdb stores in-frame clones only, minus some. V, J and clone size were drawn from that table, and D and trimming were deduced from the DNA. The sample records about 210,000 clones, about 91% being singletons. Trimming pared 8 bases from V and 4 bases from J, leaving 22 bases between. The CDR3 contains 16 residues. CDR1 MDHEN and CDR2 SYDVKM come from the germline V gene. This chain connects TRBV28 to TRBJ2-3; the D gene is possibly TRBD2 (6 bases). Source material: peripheral blood. The source is a man aged 25-40 years with acute or convalescent COVID-19. DNA of the CDR3: TGTGCCAGCGTCACCACGGCCCGGGGGATTTCAGATACGCAGTATTTT. Translation gives CASVTTARGISDTQYF. Full variable domain (remainder filled in from reference TRBV28 and TRBJ2-3): DVKVTQSSRYLVKRTGEKVFLECVQDMDHENMFWYRQDPGLGLRLIYFSYDVKMKEKGDIPEGYSVSREKKERFSLILESASTNQTSMYLCASVTTARGISDTQYFGPGTRLTVL.